This entry concerns a single T cell receptor (beta chain). This sample is drawn from a study of cytomegalovirus exposure and HLA in healthy donors. Generated by immunoSEQ multiplex PCR, the TCRdb table keeps only in-frame clones and is missing some. The sample gives approximately 65,000 clones, 80% to 95% of which show up once; roughly 5% is in the top ten. Germline V gene sequence: CDR1 MDHEN, CDR2 SYDVKM. The V and J ends lost 7 bases and 6 bases, in that order; junction bases with no gene match: 10. CDR3 size: 15 residues. This clonotype was sampled from a man younger than 35 in good health and CMV-seropositive. J is TRBJ2-2 and V is TRBV28; 8 bases are a match to TRBD2. Material for sequencing was PBMCs. DNA for the CDR3: TGTGCCAGCAACCTAGCGGGCAGACGGGCCGGGGAGCTGTTTTTT. Translation gives CASNLAGRRAGELFF.